Listed below are T cell receptor beta chains from one sample, sequenced in a study of T cells in Graves' hyperthyroidism and ophthalmopathy. MiXCR, run by TCRdb on the multiplex PCR reads, gives a single entry per CDR3 protein. The data hold over 150,000 distinct CDR3 sequences, with about a sixth observed a single time. The specimen was blood. These receptors came from a woman aged 45-59 years with Graves' hyperthyroidism. CDR3s include the opening cysteine and the closing phenylalanine or tryptophan. D genes are given only for firm matches. Size values are once, few and many counts, or a class for expanded clones, and some rows have none.

J,V,size,D,DNA,CDR3
TRBJ2-7,TRBV29-1,many,.,TGCAGCGTTGCTCTGTGGGGAAGCTCCTACGAGCAGTACTTC,CSVALWGSSYEQYF
TRBJ1-5,TRBV20-1,once,.,TGCAGTGCTAGCAAATTCCTTAGCAATCAGCCCCAGCATTTT,CSASKFLSNQPQHF
TRBJ2-3,TRBV19,.,TRBD2,TGTGCCAGTAGTCTTAGGACTAGCGGTACAGATACGCAGTATTTT,CASSLRTSGTDTQYF
TRBJ2-5,TRBV20-1,.,.,TGCAGTGCTAGGATTTCGGAGACCCAGTACTTC,CSARISETQYF
TRBJ1-2,TRBV6-1,few,TRBD1,TGTGCCAGCAGAGGTGGGGACAGCGGTTTGGAATATGGCTACACCTTC,CASRGGDSGLEYGYTF
TRBJ2-6,TRBV7-9,many,.,TGTGCCAGCAACCAACAGGGCTCCCTCGGGGCCAACGTCCTGACTTTC,CASNQQGSLGANVLTF
TRBJ2-1,TRBV6-6,many,TRBD2,TGTGCCAGCAGTTACAATCTAGCGGCCCCCTACAATGAGCAGTTCTTC,CASSYNLAAPYNEQFF
TRBJ2-1,TRBV2,.,TRBD2,TGTGCCAGCATTGGCGGGAGCTCCTACAATGAGCAGTTCTTC,CASIGGSSYNEQFF
TRBJ2-7,TRBV6-5,many,.,TGTGCCAGCAGTTACAGCGGACAGCCGTCCTACGAGCAGTACTTC,CASSYSGQPSYEQYF
TRBJ1-1,TRBV6-1,.,.,TGTGCCAGCAGTGAAGTTCGGGGGATCACTGAAGCTTTCTTT,CASSEVRGITEAFF
TRBJ2-6,TRBV6-1,.,TRBD1,TGTGCCAGCAGTACCCCCCCGCGGACAGGGTCGTATGGGGCCAACGTCCTGACTTTC,CASSTPPRTGSYGANVLTF
TRBJ2-1,TRBV28,many,.,TGTGCCAGCAGTCCAGGGCAGGGTAGGGGCTTTGTGAATGAGCAGTTCTTC,CASSPGQGRGFVNEQFF
TRBJ1-2,TRBV20-1,few,.,TGCAGTGCAACTGAAAGGACTCGCTACACCTTC,CSATERTRYTF
TRBJ1-1,TRBV5-1,few,.,TGCGCCAGCAGCTTGGCCAGGGGACCTCAAACTGAAGCTTTCTTT,CASSLARGPQTEAFF
TRBJ2-3,TRBV2,many,.,TGTGCCAGCAGATGGGACGGCAGAGGAGATACGCAGTATTTT,CASRWDGRGDTQYF
TRBJ1-1,TRBV19,many,.,TGTGCCAGTATCTGGGGGAACACTGAAGCTTTCTTT,CASIWGNTEAFF
TRBJ2-7,TRBV10-3,many,TRBD2,TGTGCCATCAGTGAGTCGATTAGCGGGGCCTACGAGCAGTACTTC,CAISESISGAYEQYF
TRBJ1-2,TRBV20-1,many,.,TGCAGTGTCGAGATCGGGGGGGGCTATGGCTACACCTTC,CSVEIGGGYGYTF
TRBJ1-5,TRBV6-1,many,.,TGTGCCACTACCCGCGGCGGGAATAGCAATCAGCCCCAGCATTTT,CATTRGGNSNQPQHF
TRBJ1-1,TRBV10-3,few,TRBD1,TGTGCCATCAGCACCGGGACAGGGATCACTGAAGCTTTCTTT,CAISTGTGITEAFF
TRBJ1-1,TRBV7-3,many,TRBD1,TGTGCCAGCAGCTTACAGGGGGTAGTCTCAACTGAAGCTTTCTTT,CASSLQGVVSTEAFF
TRBJ1-2,TRBV28,many,.,TGTGCCAGCAGTTCGGCCCCCCAGCAAGCTAACTATGGCTACACCTTC,CASSSAPQQANYGYTF
TRBJ2-7,TRBV7-2,many,.,TGTGCCAGCAAGGTCGGGAGCTCCTACGAGCAGTACTTC,CASKVGSSYEQYF
TRBJ1-1,TRBV5-4,few,TRBD1,TGTGCCAGCAGCATACAGGGGGCGAGAACTGAAGCTTTCTTT,CASSIQGARTEAFF